This T cell receptor beta chain came from a study of blood T cell repertoires in COVID-19 (dated by TCRdb to about 2020). About the full investigation: Samples from collaborators originated in the United States, Italy and Spain and spanned both the acute and convalescent phases of COVID-19. The material from the prospective study consisted of cDNA or gDNA derived from T cells, B-cell-depleted T cells, or PBMCs. Deeply sampled blood TCRbeta repertoires from subjects exposed to, actively infected with, or recovered from COVID-19 were included in the dataset. The repertoires were released in a freely available public database meant as a resource for research on the immune response to SARS-CoV-2. The samples were drawn from two sources: the first 160 participants of the ongoing ImmuneRACE study, and fewer than 1,500 subjects contributed by 6 global collaborators. Nearly every sample came with metadata listing a de-identified subject ID, COVID-19 status, age in years and sex. Where available, HLA class I and class II types were obtained from metadata supplied by the sample provider rather than from assay-based typing.

Note on this clone: The target of this receptor is not known. No clone much larger than this one lies a single base away; base qualities are absent.

Trimming at the junction amounts to 7 bases on V and 0 bases on J, and the germline ends lie 16 bases apart. Per the germline V gene (reference sequence), LNHNV is the CDR1 and YYDKDF is the CDR2. The CDR3 numbers 16 residues from cysteine through phenylalanine. CDR3 DNA is the only sequence kept; it has 48 bases, read in frame from the first base. Each collaborating institution followed its own protocols to collect whole blood in K2EDTA tubes. For TCRbeta analysis, collaborators shipped samples as frozen whole blood, isolated PBMCs, or DNA extracted from either of those sample types. The study at large found these results: Clinical and demographic metadata were provided uncurated, with the amount varying by source and participant.

The immunoSEQ Assay, a bias-controlled multiplex PCR, was used to amplify TCRbeta CDR3 regions from genomic DNA. The study's own analysis went as follows. Nucleated cell counts per sample were estimated from amplification of reference gene primers within the assay. To quantify the absolute abundance of each unique TCRbeta CDR3 rearrangement, sequence reads were collapsed and filtered. For each sample, productive Simpson clonality was calculated as the square root of Simpson's diversity index over productive rearrangements. Entries here come from immuneACCESS through TCRdb and include only in-frame sequences with V and J called. Some clones fail to appear in such tables; in the studies checked, an unresolved V gene covers under half of the shortfall, and the cause of the remainder is unknown. V and J calls and clone size come straight from that table; D and trimming were deduced from the DNA. The sample yields around 100,000 clones; 70% to 85% were counted once. 24% of the sample is in the top ten clones.

Here the chain combines TRBV15 and TRBJ2-1, with a tentative D gene TRBD2 over 5 matching bases. This TCR was sampled from a human donor in a cohort sampled during active COVID-19. Sequencing was performed on peripheral blood. For the CDR3, the sequence is CATIAGGGSSYNEQFF. The DNA reads as follows: TGTGCCACCATCGCCGGCGGAGGAAGCTCCTACAATGAGCAGTTCTTC.